This note documents a single T cell receptor beta chain sequence. This entry is derived from a study of early T cells in non-severe SARS-CoV-2 infection. The germline CDR1 and CDR2 sequences are LGHDT and YNNKEL (reference sequence). V lost 3 bases, J lost 3 bases, and 11 bases lay in between. This CDR3 spans 14 amino acids. TCRdb re-derived calls from the 5' RACE reads in MiXCR, one entry per CDR3 protein. The sample carries roughly 50,000 distinct CDR3 sequences, around 8% recorded once. V gene TRBV3-1 combines with J gene TRBJ1-1, with D possibly matching TRBD1 (5 bases). Sequenced input: whole blood. The receptor comes from an adult who was a healthcare worker with PCR-confirmed SARS-CoV-2 infection or an uninfected control (not recorded which). The CDR3 sequence is CASSQRGSDTEAFF. The CDR3 bases are TGTGCCAGCAGCCAGAGGGGTTCTGACACTGAAGCTTTCTTT.